This T cell receptor (beta chain) was observed in a study of T cell responses to AZD1222 COVID-19 vaccine listed by TCRdb under 2021. Turning to the overall study: AZD1222 recipients given second doses at about 4 weeks or at about 12 weeks were pooled, since spike-specific TCR depth and breadth were not found to differ between the two schedules. Enrollment into the trials was organized by age into subgroups of 18-55, 56-69 and 70-plus years, and those subgroups contained approximately 150, 30 and 60 TCR-sequenced participants, respectively. A total of 230 or so trial participants underwent TCR sequencing, of whom some 210 received two doses of AZD1222 and about 26 received two doses of the MenACWY control vaccine. What the authors observed across the whole study: A significant rise in spike-specific TCR breadth and depth was observed after two AZD1222 doses relative to day 0 and relative to MenACWY recipients. Participants were mostly white British, with more females than males. The authors suggested clonal diversity may have been underestimated. The vaccine-associated CD4 TCRs covered the entire spike protein, and the dominant responses fell in regions 160-218 and 743-854. Reportedly, almost half of the unique spike-specific TCRs recognized epitopes lying outside the regions that are mutated in the B.1.351 and B.1.1.7 variants. Because no day 14 peak-response samples were available, the repertoires could be characterized only after the peak T cell response. Conclusions about previously exposed vaccinees are limited, since just 6 or 7 AZD1222 recipients were seropositive for SARS-CoV-2 at baseline. In the small 56-69-year group, the increase in depth fell short of significance, most likely because of low power.

The CDR3 regions of human TCRbeta chains were subjected to immunosequencing. As for the original processing: Repertoire TCRs were matched against a reference library of SARS-CoV-2-specific TCRs generated with the MIRA antigen-specificity platform. Breadth was defined as the fraction of unique TCRs that were SARS-CoV-2-associated. Depth was defined as the fraction of total T cells that were SARS-CoV-2-associated. Each spike-specific TCR was assigned to its reactive spike region and to a CD4 or CD8 class using the MIRA data. Log10-transformed breadth and depth values were compared by one-way ANOVA with Sidak's multiple comparisons tests. TCRdb re-hosts the immuneACCESS table, in-frame sequences only. Its copies lack some clones; in the studies checked, an unresolved V gene accounts for under half of them, and the cause for the rest is not known. The V and J calls and clone size are taken from that table; D and trimming were inferred from the DNA. In all, the sample holds some 100,000 clones, and 88% of those were seen once. The ten largest account for around 2% of the sample.

On this clone itself: Its antigen is still unknown. No much larger clonotype is one base removed from it; base qualities were not supplied.

V loses 2 bases of germline sequence and J loses 3 bases, and the interval between the two ends is 16 bases. Taken from the germline V gene (reference sequence), the CDR1 and CDR2 loops are SEHNR and FQNEAQ. The CDR3 holds 16 amino acids from the cysteine to the phenylalanine. Only the CDR3 DNA is retained, 48 bases long and in frame from the first base. The label giving this sample's time point can be read as: baseline before first vaccination. Samples from vaccinated people were obtained from the UK trials COV001 and COV002, which included a single-blind randomized controlled phase 2/3 trial of AZD1222 (ChAdOx1 nCoV-19) in healthy adults. For TCRbeta chain sequencing, PBMC samples from trial participants were taken at day 0 and at day 28 after the second dose.

This TCR was sampled from an adult in good health. The rearranged chain carries TRBV7-9 and TRBJ1-1, with no confident D gene call. The source was peripheral blood, collected on day 0 of AZD1222 vaccination. The nucleotides are TGTGCCAGCAGCTTACGCCGGGCGCGTCTGGACACTGAAGCTTTCTTT. This gives the protein CASSLRRARLDTEAFF.